This passage covers 25 T cell receptor beta chains from one sample sequenced in a study of cytotoxic CD8 clonotypes in ibrutinib-treated CLL. TCRdb keeps only in-frame clones here, not all; method: immunoSEQ multiplex PCR. The table lists around 91,000 clones, about 86% of them singletons, with roughly 5.4% in the top ten. The material was PBMCs, obtained before ibrutinib treatment. The source of these receptors is a human donor with chronic lymphocytic leukemia.

The chain recombines TRBV28 with TRBJ1-4, with TRBD1 matching 11 bases. Trimming cost V 8 bases and J 5 bases; bases outside gene matches: 16. CDR1 is MDHEN, CDR2 SYDVKM, per germline. The CDR3 consists of 18 residues. CDR3 bases: TGTGCCAGCTGTCTAAGGGGACAGGGGGTGTGGGAAAATGAAAAACTGTTTTTT. Translated: CASCLRGQGVWENEKLFF. Together with reference TRBV28 and TRBJ1-4, the CDR3 gives the full variable domain: DVKVTQSSRYLVKRTGEKVFLECVQDMDHENMFWYRQDPGLGLRLIYFSYDVKMKEKGDIPEGYSVSREKKERFSLILESASTNQTSMYLCASCLRGQGVWENEKLFFGSGTQLSVL.

The chain employs TRBV13 and TRBJ1-2; 9 bases match TRBD1. V trimming: 5 bases; J trimming: 5 bases; junction bases outside the gene matches: 9. The CDR3 loop spans 15 amino acids. The germline gives CDR1 PRHDT, CDR2 FYEKMQ (reference sequence). The CDR3 here is CASSRGTGLGYGYTF. The CDR3, as DNA: TGTGCCAGCAGCCGCGGGACAGGGTTGGGGTATGGCTACACCTTC.

The CDR3 bases are TGTGCCAGCTCACCATCTAGGGACCTTCAGTTCTTC. Translation gives CASSPSRDLQFF. The chain has TRBV18 and TRBJ2-1, with D perhaps being TRBD1 or TRBD2 (5 bases each). The V end was cut by 2 bases, the J end by 13 bases, with 12 bases between. This CDR3 region has 12 residues. The germline CDR1 and CDR2 sequences are KGHSH and LQKENI.

This clone has a single count. V is TRBV7-9 and J is TRBJ1-4, with TRBD1 matching 10 bases. There are 15 residues in the CDR3. The V segment lost 2 bases and the J segment 8 bases; nucleotides outside the gene matches: 5. Germline loops: CDR1 SEHNR, CDR2 FQNEAQ (reference sequence). The CDR3 sequence: CASSLMGTGDEKLFF. Written as DNA, the CDR3 is TGTGCCAGCAGCTTAATGGGGACAGGGGACGAAAAACTGTTTTTT.

The genes are TRBV11-3 and TRBJ2-5; tentative D call: TRBD2 (6 bases). V lost 1 base to trimming and J lost 2 bases, with 11 bases between them. The CDR3 has 15 amino acids. CDR1 SGHNT and CDR2 YENEEA come from the germline V gene. The CDR3 sequence is CASSLGAAGQETQYF. In DNA form, the CDR3 reads TGTGCCAGCAGCTTAGGTGCCGCGGGGCAAGAGACCCAGTACTTC. The variable domain in full, completed from reference TRBV11-3 and TRBJ2-5, reads EAGVVQSPRYKIIEKKQPVAFWCNPISGHNTLYWYLQNLGQGPELLIRYENEEAVDDSQLPKDRFSAERLKGVDSTLKIQPAELGDSAVYLCASSLGAAGQETQYFGPGTRLLVL.

The chain employs TRBV7-8 and TRBJ2-5, with D perhaps TRBD1 (5 bases). CDR3 length equals 15 residues. V lost 1 base and J lost 4, with 13 bases in between. Germline V gene sequence: CDR1 SGHVS, CDR2 FQNEAQ. The CDR3 region has the DNA TGTGCCAGCAGCTTAGTGGGGCCCCAGGGAGAGACCCAGTACTTC. This gives the protein CASSLVGPQGETQYF.

The chain carries TRBV7-9 and TRBJ2-1, with 10 bases that match TRBD2. The CDR3 runs 15 residues. Looked up from germline, CDR1 is SEHNR and CDR2 is FQNEAQ (reference sequence). Losses at the gene ends were 1 base for V and 9 bases for J; bases not matched to a gene: 6. The CDR3 reads CASSLVLAGDAEQFF. The CDR3 nucleotides are TGTGCCAGCAGCTTAGTCCTAGCGGGAGACGCTGAGCAGTTCTTC. Combining the CDR3 with reference TRBV7-9 and TRBJ2-1 gives the whole variable domain DTGVSQNPRHKITKRGQNVTFRCDPISEHNRLYWYRQTLGQGPEFLTYFQNEAQLEKSRLLSDRFSAERPKGSFSTLEIQRTEQGDSAMYLCASSLVLAGDAEQFFGPGTRLTVL.

This clone appeared a few times. CDR3 region: CASSGWSSGNTIYF. In DNA form, the CDR3 reads TGTGCCAGCAGTGGTTGGTCTAGTGGAAACACCATATATTTT. The rearrangement uses TRBV25-1 and TRBJ1-3; no clear D. CDR1 and CDR2 from the germline V gene are MGHDK and SYGVNS. With 4 bases removed from V and 3 bases from J, the gap between germline ends came to 10 bases. The CDR3 consists of 14 residues.

V is TRBV5-1 and J is TRBJ2-3, with D uncertain. Germline assignment: CDR1 SGHRS and CDR2 YFSETQ. V lost 5 bases, J lost 0 bases, and 10 bases lay in between. This CDR3 spans 14 amino acids. CDR3 nucleotides: TGCGCCAGCAGAGGCCAACCTAGCACAGATACGCAGTATTTT. It encodes CASRGQPSTDTQYF. Complete variable domain (other parts from reference TRBV5-1 and TRBJ2-3): KAGVTQTPRYLIKTRGQQVTLSCSPISGHRSVSWYQQTPGQGLQFLFEYFSETQRNKGNFPGRFSGRQFSNSRSEMNVSTLELGDSALYLCASRGQPSTDTQYFGPGTRLTVL.

This clone showed up many times. The chain carries TRBV20-1 and TRBJ2-7, with D hard to call. The V and J ends lost 0 bases and 8 bases respectively, with 8 bases between them. Per germline, CDR1 DFQATT and CDR2 SNEGSKA (reference sequence). The CDR3 consists of 11 residues. As DNA, the CDR3 is TGCAGTGCTAGAGATGATAGAAAGCAGTACTTC. Protein sequence: CSARDDRKQYF.

This sequence joins TRBV28 and TRBJ1-2; the D gene is possibly TRBD1 (5 bases). This CDR3 spans 13 amino acids. V shed 7 bases and J shed 8 bases, with 17 bases lying between them. The V gene's germline CDR1 is MDHEN and CDR2 SYDVKM. The CDR3 protein is CASTLGGGRGYTF. CDR3 DNA sequence: TGTGCCAGCACCCTCGGTGGGGGACGAGGCTACACCTTC.

This clone showed up just once. CDR3 in amino acids: CASSEGLAGSYEQYF. The CDR3 nucleotides are TGTGCCAGCAGTGAAGGACTAGCGGGATCATACGAGCAGTACTTC. This rearrangement joins TRBV2 to TRBJ2-7, with 11 bases fitting TRBD2. The J segment lost 4 bases and the V segment lost 1 base, leaving 3 bases of the junction unmatched. Germline CDR1 reads SNHLY; CDR2 reads FYNNEI. The CDR3 sequence is 15 residues long.

This clone showed up just a few times. The gene calls are TRBV28 and TRBJ1-5; D gene ambiguous. Trimming took 3 bases from V and 3 from J, leaving 6 bases between them. The CDR3 runs 13 residues. Germline V gene data show CDR1 as MDHEN and CDR2 as SYDVKM. In DNA, the CDR3 is TGTGCCAGCAGTTTTCGGGCCAATCAGCCCCAGCATTTT. This sequence encodes CASSFRANQPQHF.

This clone was found a few times. V is TRBV21-1 and J is TRBJ2-7; the table assigns TRBD2, which was not confirmed against the DNA. TRBV21-1 is an annotated pseudogene. This CDR3 comprises 15 residues. The DNA for the CDR3 is TGTGCCAGCAGCTGCGGGGGTTTCCTCCAGGACGAGCAGTACTTC. As protein: CASSCGGFLQDEQYF.

The CDR3 spells CASRAQGGNFYTEAFF. The CDR3 nucleotides are TGTGCCAGCAGAGCTCAGGGGGGAAATTTCTACACTGAAGCTTTCTTT. The chain has TRBV28 and TRBJ1-1; 7 bases align to TRBD1. Germline V gene sequence: CDR1 MDHEN, CDR2 SYDVKM. This CDR3 has 16 amino acids. The junction had 13 bases not matched to a gene; V was cut back by 6 bases and J by 3 bases.

The chain is built from TRBV11-2 and TRBJ1-1; D not resolved. Germline CDR1 reads SGHAT; CDR2 reads FQNNGV. This CDR3 comprises 14 residues. Trimming shortened V by 1 base and J by 4 bases, and 10 bases separated the two germline ends. The CDR3 region has the DNA TGTGCCAGCAGCTTAGGGGTTTTTGGCACTGAAGCTTTCTTT. Amino acid sequence: CASSLGVFGTEAFF.

V usage is TRBV10-3 and J usage is TRBJ2-7, with 9 bases that match TRBD2. Looked up from germline, CDR1 is ENHRY and CDR2 is SYGVKD. The CDR3 is 15 amino acids. The V segment lost 1 base and the J segment 7 bases; nucleotides outside the gene matches: 8. CDR3 DNA sequence: TGTGCCATCAGTGAGTTAGCGGGAGCCGGAGGGGAGCAGTACTTC. Encoded protein: CAISELAGAGGEQYF.

This rearrangement joins TRBV9 to TRBJ1-2, with D uncertain. This CDR3 region has 15 residues. Germline V gives CDR1 SGDLS, CDR2 YYNGEE. V was cut by 0 bases and J by 0 bases, with 9 bases left in between. CDR3 nucleotides: TGTGCCAGCAGCGTAGAACCCAGTCCTAACTATGGCTACACCTTC. It is translated as CASSVEPSPNYGYTF.

The rearrangement uses TRBV9 and TRBJ2-1; 8 bases are shared with TRBD2. Germline V gene lookup returns CDR1 SGDLS and CDR2 YYNGEE. The ends lost 4 bases at V and 4 bases at J; junction bases unmatched: 10. CDR3 size: 16 residues. The CDR3 region has the DNA TGTGCCAGCAGCCCCAGGCTAGCGGGTCTTTACAATGAGCAGTTCTTC. Translating it yields CASSPRLAGLYNEQFF.

The chain employs TRBV27 and TRBJ1-2; the match to TRBD1 covers 10 bases. The trim removed 3 bases at V and 4 bases at J, leaving 5 bases unmatched. The CDR3 totals 15 residues. Per germline, CDR1 MNHEY and CDR2 SMNVEV (reference sequence). The CDR3: CASSLDRGEFYGYTF. In nucleotides, the CDR3 is TGTGCCAGCAGTTTGGACAGGGGGGAGTTCTATGGCTACACCTTC.

Only a few counts were recorded for this clone. J is TRBJ1-1 and V is TRBV7-9; TRBD1 matches 8 bases. V lost 6 bases to trimming and J lost 4 bases; unmatched junction nucleotides: 10. CDR3 length: 15 amino acids. Per the germline V gene, CDR1 is SEHNR and CDR2 is FQNEAQ (reference sequence). The CDR3 coding sequence is TGTGCCAGCAGTAAGGCCGGGACAGGACTCACTGAAGCTTTCTTT. Translated: CASSKAGTGLTEAFF.

This clone appeared a single time. This chain joins TRBV18 and TRBJ2-7; 8 bases agree with TRBD2. The junction had 8 bases not matched to a gene; V was cut back by 2 bases and J by 5 bases. Per germline, CDR1 KGHSH and CDR2 LQKENI. The CDR3 runs 15 residues. The CDR3 sequence: CASSPGLSGSNEQYF. CDR3 nucleotides: TGTGCCAGCTCACCAGGGCTCAGCGGGAGCAACGAGCAGTACTTC.

This chain links TRBV7-9 with TRBJ2-7, with 10 bases identical to TRBD2. CDR1 SEHNR and CDR2 FQNEAQ come from the germline V gene (reference sequence). J lost 3 bases, V lost 5 bases, and 7 bases had no gene match. The CDR3 extends over 15 amino acids. In DNA form, the CDR3 reads TGTGCCAGCAGCCCTCGGACTAGCGGAATCTACGAGCAGTACTTC. Protein: CASSPRTSGIYEQYF. The whole variable domain, filled in from reference TRBV7-9 and TRBJ2-7, reads DTGVSQNPRHKITKRGQNVTFRCDPISEHNRLYWYRQTLGQGPEFLTYFQNEAQLEKSRLLSDRFSAERPKGSFSTLEIQRTEQGDSAMYLCASSPRTSGIYEQYFGPGTRLTVT.

The gene calls are TRBV9 and TRBJ2-1; maybe TRBD2 (6 bases). The CDR3 sequence is 15 residues long. The V end lost 2 bases, the J end lost 5 bases, and 14 bases lay between the germline ends. The germline V gene encodes CDR1 SGDLS and CDR2 YYNGEE. The CDR3 is CASSVLGRGNNEQFF. The CDR3, as DNA: TGTGCCAGCAGCGTTCTCGGACGGGGGAACAATGAGCAGTTCTTC. Looking up the rest from reference TRBV9 and TRBJ2-1 gives the full variable domain: DSGVTQTPKHLITATGQRVTLRCSPRSGDLSVYWYQQSLDQGLQFLIQYYNGEERAKGNILERFSAQQFPDLHSELNLSSLELGDSALYFCASSVLGRGNNEQFFGPGTRLTVL.

The chain recombines TRBV10-3 with TRBJ2-1, with TRBD2 identical over 7 bases. The CDR3 is 15 residues long. The germline CDR1 and CDR2 sequences are ENHRY and SYGVKD. J lost 2 bases, V lost 5 bases, and 6 bases had no gene match. CDR3 amino acids: CAISLGGVAYNEQFF. The CDR3, as DNA: TGTGCCATCAGTTTGGGGGGGGTCGCCTACAATGAGCAGTTCTTC.